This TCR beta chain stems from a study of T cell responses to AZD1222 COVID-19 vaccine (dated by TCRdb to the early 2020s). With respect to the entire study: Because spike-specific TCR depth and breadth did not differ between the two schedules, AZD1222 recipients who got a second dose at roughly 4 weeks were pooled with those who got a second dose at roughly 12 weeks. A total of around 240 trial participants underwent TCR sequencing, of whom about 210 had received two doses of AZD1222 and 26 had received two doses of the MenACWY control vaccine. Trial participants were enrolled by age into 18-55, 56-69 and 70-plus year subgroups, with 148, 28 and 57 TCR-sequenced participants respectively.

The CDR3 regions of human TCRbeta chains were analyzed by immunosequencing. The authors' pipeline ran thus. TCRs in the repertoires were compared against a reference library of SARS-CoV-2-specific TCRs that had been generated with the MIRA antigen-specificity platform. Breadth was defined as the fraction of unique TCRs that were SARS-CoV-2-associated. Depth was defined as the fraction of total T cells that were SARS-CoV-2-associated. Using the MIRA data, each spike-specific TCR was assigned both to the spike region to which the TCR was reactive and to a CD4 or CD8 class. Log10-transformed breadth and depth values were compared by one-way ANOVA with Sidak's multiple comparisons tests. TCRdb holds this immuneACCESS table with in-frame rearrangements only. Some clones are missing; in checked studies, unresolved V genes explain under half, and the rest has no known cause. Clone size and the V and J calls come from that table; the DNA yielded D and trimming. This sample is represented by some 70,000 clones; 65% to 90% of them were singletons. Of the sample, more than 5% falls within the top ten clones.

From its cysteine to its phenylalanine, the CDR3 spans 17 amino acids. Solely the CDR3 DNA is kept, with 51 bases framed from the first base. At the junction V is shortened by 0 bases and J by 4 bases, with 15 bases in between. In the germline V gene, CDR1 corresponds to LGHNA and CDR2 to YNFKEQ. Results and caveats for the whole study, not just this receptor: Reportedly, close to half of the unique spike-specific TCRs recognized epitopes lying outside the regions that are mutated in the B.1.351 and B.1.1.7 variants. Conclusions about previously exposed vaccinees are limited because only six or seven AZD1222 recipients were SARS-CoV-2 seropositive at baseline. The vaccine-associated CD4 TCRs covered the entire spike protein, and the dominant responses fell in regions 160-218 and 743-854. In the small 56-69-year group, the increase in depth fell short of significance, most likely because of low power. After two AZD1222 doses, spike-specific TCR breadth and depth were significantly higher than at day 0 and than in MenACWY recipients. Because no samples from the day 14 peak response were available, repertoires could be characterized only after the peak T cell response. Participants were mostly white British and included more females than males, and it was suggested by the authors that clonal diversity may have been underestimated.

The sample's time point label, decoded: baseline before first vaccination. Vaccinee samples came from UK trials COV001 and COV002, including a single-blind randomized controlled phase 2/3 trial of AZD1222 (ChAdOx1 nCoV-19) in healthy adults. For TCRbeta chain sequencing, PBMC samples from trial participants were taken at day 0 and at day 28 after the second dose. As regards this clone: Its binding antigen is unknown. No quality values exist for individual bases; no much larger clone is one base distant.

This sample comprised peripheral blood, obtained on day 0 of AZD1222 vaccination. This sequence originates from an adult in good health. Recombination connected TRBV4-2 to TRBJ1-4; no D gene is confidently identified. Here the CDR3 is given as CASSQDSGRPGNEKLFF. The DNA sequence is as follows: TGTGCCAGCAGCCAAGATAGTGGAAGGCCCGGTAATGAAAAACTGTTTTTT.